This T cell receptor beta chain emerged from a study of T cell repertoires in cytomegalovirus infection. About the study: Epitope selection comprised recently identified HLA-C-restricted CMV epitopes and well-studied HLA-B-restricted CMV epitopes. Public TCR beta signatures provided an indication of both CMV infection and a matching HLA type. Study-level findings and limits: Frequencies of public TCR beta families were cumulated, and this identified carriers of CMV plus the relevant HLA. Ex vivo, HLA-C-restricted CMV-specific TCR beta clonotypes prevailed over the rest of the response.

TCRdb redid the calling of the reads with MiXCR, one entry per CDR3 protein. Of under 150,000 distinct CDR3 sequences listed, 30% to 35% are singletons. This clonotype was found a few times. What it recognizes is unknown. The CDR3 consists of 11 residues. Germline values: CDR1 MNHNS, CDR2 SASEGT. V shed 6 bases and J shed 4 bases, with 6 bases lying between them. The material sequenced was CD8+ T cells from cultured PBMCs, taken from culture after CMV antigen stimulation. J is TRBJ2-5 and V is TRBV6-1; D call uncertain. The receptor's source is a human donor in good health (CMV status not recorded). Some clones in this sample may be carry-over from other donors' samples. CDR3: CASRFSETQYF. Here the CDR3 DNA reads TGTGCCAGCAGATTTTCAGAGACCCAGTACTTC.